These 14 T cell receptor beta chains share one sample of origin, sequenced in a study of T and B cells in COVID-19 patients. TRB rearrangements were amplified by multiplex PCR with BIOMED2 TRB-A/B primers. TCRdb itself ran the multiplex PCR reads through MiXCR, one entry per CDR3 protein. The table has some 14,000 distinct CDR3 sequences, 29% seen once. Each TRB amplification used roughly 220-550 ng of genomic DNA from blood. The material sequenced was blood. These receptors originate from a human donor who had recovered from COVID-19.

The rearrangement links TRBV28 to TRBJ2-7, with TRBD1 identical over 8 bases. The CDR3 contains 14 residues. J was trimmed by 3 bases and V by 7 bases; bases with no gene match: 8. Germline CDR1 MDHEN, CDR2 SYDVKM. The CDR3 here is CASTSGTGLYEQYF. The CDR3 DNA is TGTGCCAGCACCTCGGGGACAGGACTCTACGAGCAGTACTTC.

The chain uses TRBV6-5 and TRBJ2-2, with 9 positions matching TRBD2. The CDR3 sequence is 17 residues long. CDR1 is MNHEY and CDR2 is SVGAGI in the germline V gene. V lost 2 bases, J lost 6 bases, and 10 bases stayed unmatched. CDR3 sequence reads: CASSYVGLAGNAGELFF. DNA of the CDR3: TGTGCCAGCAGTTACGTTGGGCTAGCGGGAAACGCCGGGGAGCTGTTTTTT.

The sample holds a few counts of this clonotype. V gene TRBV10-3 combines with J gene TRBJ2-2; D is unclear. V gave up 0 bases and J gave up 7 bases, with 0 bases separating them. The germline V gene has CDR1 ENHRY and CDR2 SYGVKD. The CDR3 loop spans 11 amino acids. CDR3 sequence: CAISESGELFF. CDR3 DNA: TGTGCCATCAGTGAGTCCGGGGAGCTGTTTTTT.

The table lists this clonotype with a few counts. The chain employs TRBV30 and TRBJ1-6; maybe TRBD1 (5 bases). The CDR3 has 18 residues. Germline CDR1 GTSNPN, CDR2 SVGIG (reference sequence). The V gene lost 1 base and the J gene lost 0 bases, with 16 bases spanning the gap. In DNA form, the CDR3 reads TGTGCCTGGAGTGCCCTAGGGACGTTACGCTCCTATAATTCACCCCTCCACTTT. Translating it yields CAWSALGTLRSYNSPLHF.

This chain joins TRBV5-6 and TRBJ1-3; TRBD1 is a possible D gene (6 bases). Germline V CDR1 and CDR2: SGHDT, YYEEEE. V lost 4 bases, J lost 3 bases, and 8 bases lay in between. The CDR3 is made up of 13 amino acids. CDR3 residues: CASSPRGGNTIYF. CDR3 bases: TGTGCCAGCAGCCCCAGGGGTGGAAACACCATATATTTT.

This clonotype came up a few times. This chain connects TRBV5-5 to TRBJ1-2; a possible D gene is TRBD1 (5 bases). Trimming stripped 0 bases from V and 7 bases from J, with 16 bases between. The CDR3 contains 15 residues. Looked up from germline, CDR1 is SGHKS and CDR2 is YYEKEE (reference sequence). The CDR3 DNA follows: TGTGCCAGCAGCTTGGAGTGGGGCGCTCTATCTGGCTACACCTTC. Amino acids: CASSLEWGALSGYTF.

As regards this clonotype: The germline gene is not matched at one end of the junction; a read error may be the cause. The chain couples TRBV19 to TRBJ2-6; a possible D gene is TRBD2 (7 bases). CDR1 LNHDA and CDR2 SQIVND come from the germline V gene (reference sequence). This CDR3 is built from 15 residues. The CDR3 bases are TGTGCCAGTAGTATAGATCCTGGGGGGGCGAACGTCCTGACTTTC. Translation gives CASSIDPGGANVLTF.

The genes are TRBV24-1 and TRBJ2-2; TRBD1 matches 8 bases. CDR1 is KGHDR and CDR2 is SFDVKD in the germline V gene. The CDR3 is 13 residues long. The junction had 1 base not matched to a gene; V was cut back by 9 bases and J by 2 bases. The CDR3 spells CATGQGNTGELFF. In DNA form, the CDR3 reads TGTGCCACCGGACAGGGAAACACCGGGGAGCTGTTTTTT.

The V and J genes are TRBV10-3 and TRBJ2-5, with a tentative D call TRBD1 (6 bases). Trimming shortened V by 11 bases and J by 2 bases, and 12 bases separated the two germline ends. Per the germline V gene, CDR1 is ENHRY and CDR2 is SYGVKD. This CDR3 has 12 residues. CDR3 sequence (DNA): TGTGCCGCCGCACAGGGACAAGAGACCCAGTACTTC. As protein: CAAAQGQETQYF.

This clonotype is categorized as medium-sized. V and J are TRBV6-5 and TRBJ1-6, with TRBD1 as a possible D gene (5 bases). In germline, CDR1 is MNHEY, CDR2 SVGAGI. This CDR3 spans 15 amino acids. The V end was cut by 0 bases, the J end by 8 bases, with 11 bases between. CDR3 nucleotides: TGTGCCAGCAGTTACTCGTCCAGGGTGCATTCACCCCTCCACTTT. Its translation: CASSYSSRVHSPLHF.

The chain couples TRBV27 to TRBJ1-1; D unresolved. V lost 0 bases and J lost 1, with 6 bases in between. CDR3 length equals 14 residues. The germline V gene has CDR1 MNHEY and CDR2 SMNVEV (reference sequence). In DNA, the CDR3 is TGTGCCAGCAGTTTATCGGCGGGGAACACTGAAGCTTTCTTT. Amino acid sequence: CASSLSAGNTEAFF.

This clonotype was found a few times. V and J are TRBV5-1 and TRBJ1-6, with 7 bases aligning to TRBD1. The germline CDR1 and CDR2 sequences are SGHRS and YFSETQ. The CDR3 extends over 13 amino acids. The junction had 3 bases not matched to a gene; V was cut back by 4 bases and J by 8 bases. The CDR3 reads CASSPDRDSPLHF. The CDR3 DNA is TGCGCCAGCAGCCCCGACAGGGATTCACCCCTCCACTTT.

The V and J genes are TRBV20-1 and TRBJ2-5, with 8 bases identical to TRBD2. The CDR3 spans 14 residues. Germline CDR1 DFQATT, CDR2 SNEGSKA (reference sequence). The V and J ends lost 7 bases and 4 bases, in that order; junction bases with no gene match: 11. The CDR3 reads CSVLSPGGSETQYF. Here the CDR3 DNA reads TGCAGTGTACTCAGCCCGGGAGGGTCAGAGACCCAGTACTTC.

With regard to this clonotype: Possible read error: a much larger clone is one base away. The CDR3 ends on some other residue instead of the conserved phenylalanine or tryptophan, so this is likely a read error. CDR3 region: CASTGTATYEQYS. The CDR3 DNA reads TGTGCCAGCACGGGGACTGCAACCTACGAGCAGTACTCC. This chain connects TRBV5-6 to TRBJ2-7, with a possible D match to TRBD2 (6 bases). Germline V gene data show CDR1 as SGHDT and CDR2 as YYEEEE. The V end lost 6 bases, the J end lost 2 bases, and 12 bases lay between the germline ends. CDR3 size: 13 residues.